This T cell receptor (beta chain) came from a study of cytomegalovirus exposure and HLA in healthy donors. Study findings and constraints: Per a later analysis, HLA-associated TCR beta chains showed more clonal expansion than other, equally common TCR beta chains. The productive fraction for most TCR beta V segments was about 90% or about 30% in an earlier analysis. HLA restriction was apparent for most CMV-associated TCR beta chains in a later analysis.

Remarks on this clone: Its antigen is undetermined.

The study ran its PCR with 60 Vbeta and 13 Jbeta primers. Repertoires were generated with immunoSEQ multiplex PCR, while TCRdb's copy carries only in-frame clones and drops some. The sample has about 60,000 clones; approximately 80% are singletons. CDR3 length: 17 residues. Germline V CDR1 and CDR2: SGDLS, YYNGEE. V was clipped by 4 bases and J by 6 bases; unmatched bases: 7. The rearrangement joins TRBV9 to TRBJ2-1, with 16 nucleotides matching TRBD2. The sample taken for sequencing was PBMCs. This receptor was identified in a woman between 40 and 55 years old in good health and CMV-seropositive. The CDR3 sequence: CASSPGLAGGRGNEQFF. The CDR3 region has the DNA TGTGCCAGCAGCCCGGGACTAGCGGGGGGGCGGGGCAATGAGCAGTTCTTC. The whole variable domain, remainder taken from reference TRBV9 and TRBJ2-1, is DSGVTQTPKHLITATGQRVTLRCSPRSGDLSVYWYQQSLDQGLQFLIQYYNGEERAKGNILERFSAQQFPDLHSELNLSSLELGDSALYFCASSPGLAGGRGNEQFFGPGTRLTVL.